This paragraph reports one T cell receptor beta chain. No antigen is known for it. Everyone who gave samples was a healthy Caucasian. MiXCR, applied by TCRdb to the 5' RACE reads, yields one record per CDR3 protein. The data hold around 500,000 distinct CDR3 sequences, with about 14% observed a single time. CDR3 length equals 14 residues. From germline, CDR1 is SEHNR and CDR2 FQNEAQ (reference sequence). Trimming took off 1 base at V and 7 bases at J, with 11 bases between the two ends. The sample comes from a study of identical twins. Study results and caveats: In zero-insertion analyses, partial confounding could arise from invariant MAIT and iNKT cells. Among monozygotic twins, out-of-frame TCR alpha sharing exceeded what models predicted.

The same data also went into a second study, on yellow fever vaccine responses in identical twins. Turning to that study: Vaccine T cell responses of twins reportedly seemed partly convergent and partly personalized.

The sequence was obtained from a woman between 18 and 29 years old in good health. Sequencing input: CD4+ T cells sorted from blood. This sequence joins TRBV7-9 and TRBJ2-1; D is perhaps TRBD2 (5 bases). The CDR3 DNA reads TGTGCCAGCAGCTTAGTCCTAGCTTATAATGAGCAGTTCTTC. It yields the protein CASSLVLAYNEQFF.